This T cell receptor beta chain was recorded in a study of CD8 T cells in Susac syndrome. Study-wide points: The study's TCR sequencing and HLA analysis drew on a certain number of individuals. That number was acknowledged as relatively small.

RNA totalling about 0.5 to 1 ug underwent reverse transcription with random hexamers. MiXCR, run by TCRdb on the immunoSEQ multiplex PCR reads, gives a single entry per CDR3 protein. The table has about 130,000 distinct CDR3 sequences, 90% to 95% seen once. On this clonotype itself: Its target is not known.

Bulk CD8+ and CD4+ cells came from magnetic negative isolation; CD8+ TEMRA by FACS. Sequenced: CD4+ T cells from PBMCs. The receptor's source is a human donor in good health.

The CDR3, as DNA: TGTGCCAGCAGCCCTATAGCGGGGTCGAACACTGAAGCTTTCTTT. It specifies CASSPIAGSNTEAFF. The V call is TRBV3-1, the J call TRBJ1-1; the D is unclear. The V end lost 4 bases, the J end lost 1 base, and 13 bases lay between the germline ends. The CDR3 spans 15 residues. Germline V gene data show CDR1 as LGHDT and CDR2 as YNNKEL (reference sequence).